This is a list of T cell receptor beta chains from one sample in a study of beta chain features in type 1 diabetes. TCRdb's table, derived via immunoSEQ multiplex PCR, lists solely in-frame clones and lacks some. The sample shows 600,000 to 700,000 clones, over 10% of them seen only once. Sequenced input: naive CD4+ T cells from blood. These receptors were collected from a man younger than 45 with type 1 diabetes. The CDR3 runs from the conserved cysteine through the conserved F or W. A D gene is named only where the DNA matches it firmly. Clone size is shown for a subset of rows, as once, few, many or a class of expanded clone.

D,size,length,J,V,CDR3,DNA
NA,NA,18,TRBJ1-5,TRBV7-9,CASSQDSGTWRGNQPQHF,TGTGCCAGCAGCCAAGACAGTGGCACGTGGAGAGGAAATCAGCCCCAGCATTTT
NA,few,12,TRBJ1-2,TRBV29-1,CSVENSVYGYTF,TGCAGCGTTGAGAATTCGGTCTATGGCTACACCTTC
TRBD1,NA,14,TRBJ1-5,TRBV6-1,CASKRDRDNQPQHF,TGTGCCAGCAAGAGGGACAGGGACAATCAGCCCCAGCATTTT
NA,NA,14,TRBJ1-5,TRBV28,CASSVVGTSQPQHF,TGTGCCAGCAGTGTTGTGGGGACCTCTCAGCCCCAGCATTTT
NA,NA,14,TRBJ2-1,TRBV7-2,CASLVAGASNEQFF,TGTGCCAGTCTGGTGGCGGGGGCAAGCAATGAGCAGTTCTTC
NA,few,13,TRBJ1-5,TRBV29-1,CSARGQGNQPQHF,TGCAGCGCCCGCGGTCAGGGTAATCAGCCCCAGCATTTT
NA,NA,15,TRBJ2-3,TRBV30,CAWSVGFRRTLVWDF,TGTGCCTGGAGTGTGGGTTTCCGCAGGACCCTTGTCTGGGATTTT
TRBD1,NA,14,TRBJ1-6,TRBV30,CAWSATGERSPLHF,TGTGCCTGGAGTGCCACAGGGGAGAGGTCACCCCTCCACTTT
TRBD2,few,15,TRBJ2-3,TRBV30,CAWRAGTSGTDTQYF,TGTGCCTGGAGAGCCGGGACTAGCGGGACAGATACGCAGTATTTT
NA,few,13,TRBJ2-3,TRBV6-5,CASRRQGRDTQYF,TGTGCCAGCAGACGCCAGGGGAGAGATACGCAGTATTTT
NA,NA,16,TRBJ2-3,TRBV4-2,CASSQNPGPHTDTQYF,TGTGCCAGCAGCCAGAACCCGGGACCACACACAGATACGCAGTATTTT
NA,few,16,TRBJ1-5,TRBV19,CASSIWGRVSGQPQHF,TGTGCCAGTAGTATATGGGGAAGGGTCTCCGGTCAGCCCCAGCATTTT
NA,NA,14,TRBJ2-1,TRBV19,CASRASTSYNEQFF,TGTGCCAGTAGGGCTTCTACTTCCTACAATGAGCAGTTCTTC
TRBD1,NA,13,TRBJ2-5,TRBV9,CASSVGDRETQYF,TGTGCCAGCAGCGTAGGGGACAGAGAGACCCAGTACTTC